This paragraph covers one TCR beta chain sequence. Its antigen is not known. Trimming at V came to 7 bases and at J to 2 bases, leaving 15 bases not matched to a gene. Germline values: CDR1 SQVTM, CDR2 ANQGSEA. The CDR3 runs 16 residues. These data come from a study of response to subunit inactivated influenza vaccine. Study conclusions and caveats: A suggestion made by the authors is that each seasonal influenza vaccination recruits few new T cells.

TCRdb fed the RT-PCR reads into MiXCR, producing one record per CDR3 protein. The data contain approximately 300,000 distinct CDR3 sequences, around 22% of them singletons. The chain carries TRBV29-1 and TRBJ2-3, with TRBD1 identical over 7 bases. The sample was PBMCs from blood, taken 21 months after vaccination. The sequence came from a man aged 50-75 years who received an inactivated influenza vaccine. The CDR3 loop reads CSAYDRARHFTDTQYF. The DNA for the CDR3 is TGCAGCGCATATGACAGGGCGCGTCATTTCACAGATACGCAGTATTTT.